Listed below are T cell receptor beta chains from one sample, sequenced in a study of lymphopenia after photon versus proton radiotherapy. Some clones are missing from TCRdb's copy, which holds only in-frame ones; the method was immunoSEQ multiplex PCR. The profile shows about 24,000 clones, 82% of them singletons. Sequencing was performed on peripheral blood, taken from a patient treated with proton-based radiotherapy. These receptors were obtained from a woman aged 70-85 years with pancreatic cancer. The CDR3 runs from the conserved cysteine through the conserved F or W. The D gene is left open where the match is weak. Not every row has a clone size; where given, it reads once, few, many or a size class.

13	TRBV9	.	.	TRBJ2-7	CATRGASGYEQYF	TGTGCCACGAGGGGGGCCTCGGGGTACGAGCAGTACTTC
17	TRBV9	.	TRBD2	TRBJ2-1	CASSVAVTGGPGNEQFF	TGTGCCAGCAGCGTAGCTGTTACGGGAGGGCCCGGAAATGAGCAGTTCTTC
15	TRBV18	.	TRBD1	TRBJ2-3	CASSPGQGESDTQYF	TGTGCCAGCTCACCGGGACAGGGGGAATCGGATACGCAGTATTTT
13	TRBV4-2	.	.	TRBJ2-1	CASSPDSYNEQFF	TGTGCCAGCAGCCCTGATTCCTACAATGAGCAGTTCTTC
16	TRBV28	.	.	TRBJ1-4	CASSLSGPGANEKLFF	TGTGCCAGCAGTTTGAGCGGACCTGGGGCTAATGAAAAACTGTTTTTT
14	TRBV5-4	.	.	TRBJ2-3	CASSLNRVTDTQYF	TGTGCCAGCAGCTTAAACAGGGTAACAGATACGCAGTATTTT
15	TRBV30	.	.	TRBJ1-3	CAWSSGISSGNTIYF	TGTGCCTGGAGTTCGGGAATCAGCTCTGGAAACACCATATATTTT
14	TRBV6-5	once	.	TRBJ1-6	CASSYSGQKSPLHF	TGTGCCAGCAGTTACTCAGGACAAAAATCACCCCTCCACTTT
17	TRBV5-6	.	.	TRBJ2-4	CASSFGQVTLAKNIQYF	TGTGCCAGCAGCTTCGGTCAGGTGACCTTAGCCAAAAACATTCAGTACTTC
18	TRBV7-6	.	.	TRBJ1-3	CASSLGSGGANSGNTIYF	TGTGCCAGCAGCTTAGGTTCGGGGGGCGCAAACTCTGGAAACACCATATATTTT
16	TRBV9	.	TRBD1	TRBJ2-2	CASSGGQGRGTGELFF	TGTGCCAGCAGCGGGGGACAGGGTCGGGGAACCGGGGAGCTGTTTTTT
16	TRBV5-1	.	TRBD1	TRBJ2-2	CATAIQGPPLVGELFF	TGCGCCACCGCAATACAGGGGCCTCCTTTAGTCGGGGAGCTGTTTTTT
16	TRBV7-9	.	.	TRBJ2-2	CASSWPPTGDTGELFF	TGTGCCAGCAGCTGGCCTCCTACCGGGGACACCGGGGAGCTGTTTTTT
15	TRBV28	.	.	TRBJ1-2	CASSPLGSSNYGYTF	TGTGCCAGCAGCCCCCTAGGTAGTTCTAACTATGGCTACACCTTC
15	TRBV2	.	TRBD1	TRBJ2-7	CATYPGTGLDYEQYF	TGTGCCACTTACCCCGGGACAGGGCTCGACTACGAGCAGTACTTC
13	TRBV29-1	.	.	TRBJ2-3	CSGGQPHSGTQYF	TGCAGCGGGGGGCAGCCCCATTCGGGTACGCAGTATTTT
16	TRBV7-3	.	.	TRBJ2-3	CASSLRGNPSTDTQYF	TGTGCCAGCAGCTTAAGGGGTAACCCTAGCACAGATACGCAGTATTTT
12	TRBV7-9	.	.	TRBJ2-1	CASSLIRNEQFF	TGTGCCAGCAGCTTAATCCGCAATGAGCAGTTCTTC
16	TRBV7-8	.	.	TRBJ2-1	CASSDFTGQSANEQFF	TGTGCCAGCAGCGACTTCACCGGACAGTCCGCTAATGAGCAGTTCTTC
15	TRBV27	few	.	TRBJ2-7	CASREVPQSSYEQYF	TGTGCCAGCAGGGAAGTCCCCCAAAGCTCCTACGAGCAGTACTTC
13	TRBV27	.	TRBD1	TRBJ1-2	CASSKGDRAGYTF	TGTGCCAGCTCCAAGGGGGACAGGGCTGGCTACACCTTC
15	TRBV5-1	.	TRBD2	TRBJ2-3	CASSLLAGDTDTQYF	TGCGCCAGCAGCCTCTTAGCGGGAGACACAGATACGCAGTATTTT
16	TRBV19	.	.	TRBJ2-1	CASSTLRGSSYNEQFF	TGTGCCAGTAGTACGCTCCGGGGGAGCTCCTACAATGAGCAGTTCTTC
14	TRBV6-5	few	.	TRBJ2-7	CASSPRRGGVEQYF	TGTGCCAGCAGTCCACGCCGCGGCGGGGTCGAGCAGTACTTC
17	TRBV28	.	.	TRBJ1-1	CASSLPPWGRANTEAFF	TGTGCCAGCAGTTTGCCTCCCTGGGGGAGGGCGAACACTGAAGCTTTCTTT
13	TRBV5-1	.	.	TRBJ1-1	CASSLVRGGEAFF	TGCGCCAGCAGCTTGGTGAGGGGCGGTGAAGCTTTCTTT
13	TRBV19	.	.	TRBJ1-6	CASSRENNSPLHF	TGTGCCAGTAGTCGAGAAAATAATTCACCCCTCCACTTT
14	TRBV7-8	once	.	TRBJ2-4	CASSLTVAKNIQYF	TGTGCCAGCAGCTTAACGGTAGCCAAAAACATTCAGTACTTC
13	TRBV21-1	.	.	TRBJ1-1	CAPRGDMNTEAFF	TGTGCCCCCCGCGGGGACATGAACACTGAAGCTTTCTTT
14	TRBV7-2	.	TRBD1	TRBJ1-4	CASSRDRVSQKLFF	TGTGCCAGCAGCCGGGACAGGGTATCACAAAAACTGTTTTTT
17	TRBV30	.	TRBD2	TRBJ2-6	CAWRPGLLPSGANVLTF	TGTGCCTGGAGGCCGGGACTACTCCCCTCTGGGGCCAACGTCCTGACTTTC
14	TRBV6-1	.	TRBD1	TRBJ1-6	CASRTPGQNSPLHF	TGTGCCAGCAGAACACCGGGACAGAATTCACCCCTCCACTTT
15	TRBV19	.	.	TRBJ1-1	CASSPPGRGNTEAFF	TGTGCCAGTAGTCCCCCAGGGCGGGGAAACACTGAAGCTTTCTTT
16	TRBV10-3	.	TRBD2	TRBJ2-1	CAISSAGTSGSSVQFF	TGTGCCATCAGTTCCGCCGGGACTAGCGGGAGTTCCGTGCAGTTCTTC
11	TRBV29-1	.	TRBD1	TRBJ1-2	CSAGTGYGYTF	TGCAGCGCAGGGACAGGCTATGGCTACACCTTC
16	TRBV7-2	few	.	TRBJ1-1	CASSLYGGGKNTEAFF	TGTGCCAGCAGCTTATATGGTGGGGGGAAGAACACTGAAGCTTTCTTT
14	TRBV27	.	TRBD2	TRBJ2-7	CASRPGTSGLEQYF	TGTGCCAGCAGGCCCGGGACTAGCGGCCTTGAGCAGTACTTC
15	TRBV6-4	.	TRBD1	TRBJ1-5	CASRDGTGGYQPQHF	TGTGCCAGCCGCGACGGTACAGGGGGGTATCAGCCCCAGCATTTT
19	TRBV19	.	TRBD2	TRBJ2-1	CASRGTGTSGSISYNEQFF	TGTGCCAGTAGAGGGACCGGGACTAGCGGGAGTATTTCTTACAATGAGCAGTTCTTC
15	TRBV7-2	few	.	TRBJ2-3	CASSLNGPKGDTQYF	TGTGCCAGCAGCTTAAATGGGCCAAAAGGAGATACGCAGTATTTT
16	TRBV6-5	.	TRBD2	TRBJ2-7	CASSYDSGRQAYEQYF	TGTGCCAGCAGTTATGATAGCGGGAGGCAAGCCTACGAGCAGTACTTC
17	TRBV28	few	.	TRBJ1-4	CASSLVGAVLGYEKLFF	TGTGCCAGCAGTTTAGTGGGTGCGGTTTTGGGGTATGAAAAACTGTTTTTT
17	TRBV27	few	.	TRBJ1-1	CASSLKMVARGNTEAFF	TGTGCCAGCAGTTTGAAAATGGTCGCCCGGGGCAACACTGAAGCTTTCTTT
15	TRBV7-2	.	.	TRBJ2-7	CASSPGRGGNYEQYF	TGTGCCAGCAGCCCCGGTAGAGGGGGAAACTACGAGCAGTACTTC
18	TRBV25-1	.	TRBD2	TRBJ2-6	CASTKNSGTNSGANVLTF	TGTGCCAGCACCAAAAATAGCGGGACGAACTCTGGGGCCAACGTCCTGACTTTC
14	TRBV7-4	.	.	TRBJ2-7	CASTLDSGVLEQYF	TGTGCCAGCACCTTGGACAGTGGTGTCTTGGAGCAGTACTTC
13	TRBV19	once	.	TRBJ1-1	CASSIDRDTEAFF	TGTGCCAGTAGTATAGACAGAGACACTGAAGCTTTCTTT
15	TRBV7-2	.	TRBD2	TRBJ2-7	CASSLEAGGAYEQYF	TGTGCCAGCAGCTTAGAGGCGGGAGGCGCCTACGAGCAGTACTTC
13	TRBV6-5	.	.	TRBJ2-2	CASSYEVTGELFF	TGTGCCAGCAGTTACGAAGTGACCGGGGAGCTGTTTTTT
15	TRBV19	.	TRBD1	TRBJ1-3	CASPEGTGTGNTIYF	TGTGCCAGTCCCGAGGGGACAGGGACAGGAAACACCATATATTTT
16	TRBV5-5	.	TRBD1	TRBJ1-2	CASSAGSDRGWNGYTF	TGTGCCAGCAGCGCAGGATCGGACAGGGGGTGGAATGGCTACACCTTC
14	TRBV28	.	.	TRBJ1-2	CASSLTWGVYGYTF	TGTGCCAGCAGTTTAACCTGGGGGGTCTATGGCTACACCTTC
15	TRBV27	.	.	TRBJ1-3	CASSTDVGSGNTIYF	TGTGCCAGCAGTACGGACGTGGGCTCTGGAAACACCATATATTTT
12	TRBV2	few	.	TRBJ1-5	CASRSGNQPQHF	TGTGCCAGCCGGTCAGGAAATCAGCCCCAGCATTTT
16	TRBV7-9	.	TRBD2	TRBJ2-7	CASSLGSSGSSYEQYF	TGTGCCAGCAGCTTAGGGTCTAGCGGGAGTTCCTACGAGCAGTACTTC